This record concerns one T cell receptor (beta chain) sequence. Per the authors' pipeline: Researchers report that nucleated cell counts were estimated from reference gene primer amplification. Method: immunoSEQ multiplex PCR; TCRdb's copy keeps in-frame clones and lacks some. That table supplies the V and J calls and clone size; D and trimming were determined from the DNA. This table holds over 85,000 clones, about 85% found once. Per the germline V gene, CDR1 is SNHLY and CDR2 is FYNNEI. The V end lost 3 bases, the J end lost 2 bases, and 11 bases lay between the germline ends. The CDR3 contains 14 residues. This sample is drawn from a study of blood T cell repertoires in COVID-19. The wider study: Material from acute and convalescent COVID-19 was sourced from the United States, Italy and Spain.

The chain joins TRBV2 to TRBJ2-7, with a possible D match to TRBD1 (5 bases). The TCR comes from a man aged 80 or over with acute or convalescent COVID-19. The specimen was peripheral blood. Here the CDR3 reads CASSEEGAPYEQYF. The CDR3 coding sequence is TGTGCCAGCAGTGAGGAAGGGGCCCCCTACGAGCAGTACTTC.